Following are 5 T cell receptor beta chains from one sample sequenced in a study of blood T cells in healthy people across ages. The authors ran a second PCR of 7 to 11 cycles using a sample-barcoded 5' primer and a J-beta primer mix. A single record per CDR3 protein comes from TCRdb applying MiXCR to the 5' RACE reads. The sample holds 710,000 or so distinct CDR3 sequences, 22% seen once. Sequenced input: blood. Receptor source: a man aged 70 or older in good health.

The rearrangement links TRBV12-3 or TRBV12-4 to TRBJ2-6; unclear D gene. This CDR3 is built from 18 residues. The V and J ends lost 0 bases and 0 bases respectively, with 12 bases between them. The CDR3 coding sequence is TGTGCCAGCAGTTTAGCCGGTGCAGCAAGCTCTGGGGCCAACGTCCTGACTTTC. It encodes CASSLAGAASSGANVLTF.

The rearrangement uses TRBV5-1 and TRBJ2-7; 7 positions agree with TRBD1. The CDR3 covers 17 residues. Germline loops: CDR1 SGHRS, CDR2 YFSETQ. V shed 0 bases, J shed 2 bases, and the junction held 11 bases outside the gene matches. CDR3 loop: CASSLVALIGQAYEQYF. CDR3 bases: TGCGCCAGCAGCTTGGTGGCACTGATTGGACAGGCCTACGAGCAGTACTTC.

This clonotype was picked up a small number of times. The chain employs TRBV5-1 and TRBJ2-5; maybe TRBD1 (6 bases). V gave up 4 bases and J gave up 13 bases, with 20 bases separating them. Looked up from germline, CDR1 is SGHRS and CDR2 is YFSETQ. CDR3 size: 13 residues. The CDR3 sequence: CASSRDTPQEWYF. CDR3 DNA: TGCGCCAGCAGCCGGGACACCCCACAGGAGTGGTACTTC.

The chain carries TRBV11-3 and TRBJ2-2; 9 bases match TRBD1. The CDR3 loop spans 16 amino acids. V dropped 4 bases and J dropped 1; count of bases not matched to a gene: 4. Germline assignment: CDR1 SGHNT and CDR2 YENEEA. The chain's CDR3 is CASSSTGGWNTGELFF. In DNA, the CDR3 is TGTGCCAGCAGCTCTACAGGGGGCTGGAACACCGGGGAGCTGTTTTTT. The full variable domain, with the rest looked up from reference TRBV11-3 and TRBJ2-2, is EAGVVQSPRYKIIEKKQPVAFWCNPISGHNTLYWYLQNLGQGPELLIRYENEEAVDDSQLPKDRFSAERLKGVDSTLKIQPAELGDSAVYLCASSSTGGWNTGELFFGEGSRLTVL.

The chain joins TRBV5-1 to TRBJ2-2, with D perhaps TRBD1 (5 bases). Germline-derived CDR1 and CDR2 are SGHRS and YFSETQ. This CDR3 contains 15 residues. V shed 3 bases and J shed 2 bases, with 11 bases lying between them. As DNA, the CDR3 is TGCGCCAGCAGCTCCGTTCAGGGTAACACCGGGGAGCTGTTTTTT. Amino acids: CASSSVQGNTGELFF. Complete variable domain (other parts from reference TRBV5-1 and TRBJ2-2): KAGVTQTPRYLIKTRGQQVTLSCSPISGHRSVSWYQQTPGQGLQFLFEYFSETQRNKGNFPGRFSGRQFSNSRSEMNVSTLELGDSALYLCASSSVQGNTGELFFGEGSRLTVL.